A single sample gave rise to the 7 T cell receptor beta chains below, sequenced in a study of blood T cell repertoires in COVID-19. The repertoire was sequenced with immunoSEQ multiplex PCR; TCRdb's copy has only in-frame clones and lacks some. The table includes hundreds of thousands of clones, about 90% detected once. Sequenced material: peripheral blood. These receptors were obtained from a woman aged 18-30 years who had recovered from COVID-19.

V usage is TRBV7-2 and J usage is TRBJ1-1; 9 nucleotides line up with TRBD1. V trimming: 1 base; J trimming: 5 bases; junction bases outside the gene matches: 2. The CDR3 is 14 residues long. Looked up from germline, CDR1 is SGHTA and CDR2 is FQGNSA. CDR3 nucleotides: TGTGCCAGCAGCTTAGACAGGGGGCGTACTGAAGCTTTCTTT. This sequence encodes CASSLDRGRTEAFF.

DNA of the CDR3: TGTGCCAGCAGCTTGGATAGGGAGCCCCCAGAGACCCAGTACTTC. This translates into CASSLDREPPETQYF. V and J are TRBV5-6 and TRBJ2-5; D perhaps matches TRBD2 (5 bases). V gave up 0 bases and J gave up 4 bases, with 13 bases separating them. The germline V gene has CDR1 SGHDT and CDR2 YYEEEE. This CDR3 is 15 amino acids long. Looking up the rest from reference TRBV5-6 and TRBJ2-5 gives the full variable domain: DAGVTQSPTHLIKTRGQQVTLRCSPKSGHDTVSWYQQALGQGPQFIFQYYEEEERQRGNFPDRFSGHQFPNYSSELNVNALLLGDSALYLCASSLDREPPETQYFGPGTRLLVL.

The chain couples TRBV23-1 to TRBJ2-7; D is unclear. TRBV23-1 is flagged as an ORF with uncertain function. V was pared by 4 bases and J by 4 bases, with 11 bases between. The CDR3 is 13 residues long. The CDR3 region is CASSLFLRYEQYV. CDR3 in DNA: TGCGCCAGCAGTCTGTTTTTGAGATACGAGCAGTACGTC.

The chain couples TRBV18 to TRBJ1-2; D is uncertain. CDR1 and CDR2 from the germline V gene are KGHSH and LQKENI. The germline V and J ends were trimmed by 6 bases and 4 bases, with 15 bases remaining between them. The CDR3 totals 14 residues. CDR3 in DNA: TGTGCCAGCTCCATTGCGGATCCAGTCTATGGCTACACCTTC. Residues: CASSIADPVYGYTF. The whole variable domain, filled in from reference TRBV18 and TRBJ1-2, reads NAGVMQNPRHLVRRRGQEARLRCSPMKGHSHVYWYRQLPEEGLKFMVYLQKENIIDESGMPKERFSAEFPKEGPSILRIQQVVRGDSAAYFCASSIADPVYGYTFGSGTRLTVV.

CDR3 sequence reads: CATSDPAEGRETQYF. The CDR3 region has the DNA TGTGCCACCAGTGACCCCGCGGAGGGGCGGGAGACCCAGTACTTC. The chain combines TRBV24-1 with TRBJ2-5; tentative D call: TRBD2 (6 bases). CDR1 and CDR2 from the germline V gene are KGHDR and SFDVKD. The ends were cut back, 4 bases at V and 5 bases at J, with 16 bases in the middle. The CDR3 contains 15 residues.

The chain employs TRBV7-8 and TRBJ1-5, with D perhaps matching TRBD1 (6 bases). The V end lost 5 bases, the J end lost 9 bases, and 26 bases lay between the germline ends. Germline values: CDR1 SGHVS, CDR2 FQNEAQ. CDR3 length: 17 amino acids. The CDR3 bases are TGTGCCAGCAGCCCCCAAAAGAACCGACAGGTCCATCGGCCCCAGCATTTT. It encodes CASSPQKNRQVHRPQHF. The full variable domain, completed using reference TRBV7-8 and TRBJ1-5, is GAGVSQSPRYKVAKRGQDVALRCDPISGHVSLFWYQQALGQGPEFLTYFQNEAQLDKSGLPSDRFFAERPEGSVSTLKIQRTQQEDSAVYLCASSPQKNRQVHRPQHFGDGTRLSIL.

This chain connects TRBV5-4 to TRBJ1-1, with a tentative D call TRBD1 (6 bases). This CDR3 has 14 amino acids. Germline-derived CDR1 and CDR2 are SGHNT and YYREEE (reference sequence). Trimming took 4 bases from V and 6 from J, leaving 16 bases between them. DNA for the CDR3: TGTGCCAGCAGCCATCTTCAGGGGTTCGCTGAAGCTTTCTTT. Translated, it gives CASSHLQGFAEAFF. Supplemented by reference TRBV5-4 and TRBJ1-1, the full variable domain reads ETGVTQSPTHLIKTRGQQVTLRCSSQSGHNTVSWYQQALGQGPQFIFQYYREEENGRGNFPPRFSGLQFPNYSSELNVNALELDDSALYLCASSHLQGFAEAFFGQGTRLTVV.